These T cell receptor beta chains were read from a single sample in a study of control samples from healthy donors and cancer patients. Measured with immunoSEQ multiplex PCR; TCRdb has only the in-frame clones, and not every one. The sample carries 150,000 to 200,000 clones, 90% to 95% recorded once. Sequenced material: blood. Source of these receptors: a woman in her twenties or thirties in good health. CDR3s include the opening cysteine and the closing phenylalanine or tryptophan. Each record gives: J gene, V gene, D gene, clone size, CDR3 protein, CDR3 DNA. D genes are given only for firm matches. The size entry is marked missing in some rows and otherwise reads once, few, many or a size class.

j_call: TRBJ2-5
v_call: TRBV18
d_call: NA
clone_size: NA
cdr3_aa: CASSQGLQETQYF
cdr3_nt: TGTGCCAGCTCACAGGGACTCCAAGAGACCCAGTACTTC

j_call: TRBJ2-3
v_call: TRBV2
d_call: TRBD1
clone_size: NA
cdr3_aa: CASSMTGRDTQYF
cdr3_nt: TGTGCCAGCAGTATGACAGGGCGAGATACGCAGTATTTT

j_call: TRBJ1-1
v_call: TRBV6-5
d_call: NA
clone_size: NA
cdr3_aa: CASSYFDTMNTEAFF
cdr3_nt: TGTGCCAGCAGTTACTTCGACACAATGAACACTGAAGCTTTCTTT

j_call: TRBJ1-1
v_call: TRBV18
d_call: NA
clone_size: NA
cdr3_aa: CASSPQGSGEAFF
cdr3_nt: TGTGCCAGCTCACCACAGGGTTCGGGTGAAGCTTTCTTT

j_call: TRBJ2-1
v_call: TRBV29-1
d_call: TRBD1
clone_size: NA
cdr3_aa: CSVEDWYRTGAYNEQFF
cdr3_nt: TGCAGCGTTGAAGATTGGTACCGGACAGGGGCCTACAATGAGCAGTTCTTC

j_call: TRBJ1-1
v_call: TRBV5-5
d_call: NA
clone_size: NA
cdr3_aa: CASSRTGMNTEAFF
cdr3_nt: TGTGCCAGCAGCCGAACAGGGATGAACACTGAAGCTTTCTTT

j_call: TRBJ1-5
v_call: TRBV29-1
d_call: NA
clone_size: NA
cdr3_aa: CSVVFGQGGDQPQHF
cdr3_nt: TGCAGCGTTGTCTTCGGGCAGGGAGGCGATCAGCCCCAGCATTTT

j_call: TRBJ2-7
v_call: TRBV6-5
d_call: TRBD1
clone_size: NA
cdr3_aa: CASSRRTGGYYEQYF
cdr3_nt: TGTGCCAGCAGTCGGCGGACAGGGGGATACTACGAGCAGTACTTC

j_call: TRBJ1-5
v_call: TRBV28
d_call: NA
clone_size: NA
cdr3_aa: CASSLYTSHQPQHF
cdr3_nt: TGTGCCAGCAGTTTGTACACCTCCCATCAGCCCCAGCATTTT

j_call: TRBJ2-6
v_call: TRBV6-1
d_call: TRBD1
clone_size: NA
cdr3_aa: CASSGSGTAGANVLTF
cdr3_nt: TGTGCCAGCAGTGGCTCCGGGACAGCGGGGGCCAACGTCCTGACTTTC

j_call: TRBJ1-4
v_call: TRBV5-1
d_call: NA
clone_size: NA
cdr3_aa: CASSLGGVGGEKLFF
cdr3_nt: TGCGCCAGCAGCTTGGGCGGGGTAGGAGGAGAAAAACTGTTTTTT

j_call: TRBJ1-6
v_call: TRBV6-4
d_call: NA
clone_size: NA
cdr3_aa: CASSDSQGGNSPLHF
cdr3_nt: TGTGCCAGCAGTGACTCTCAGGGTGGCAATTCACCCCTCCACTTT

j_call: TRBJ1-5
v_call: TRBV28
d_call: TRBD1
clone_size: NA
cdr3_aa: CASRPTGRQGQPQHF
cdr3_nt: TGTGCCAGCAGGCCGACAGGGAGGCAGGGTCAGCCCCAGCATTTT

j_call: TRBJ1-6
v_call: TRBV14
d_call: NA
clone_size: NA
cdr3_aa: CASSQDLQSSPLHF
cdr3_nt: TGTGCCAGCAGCCAAGATCTTCAGTCTTCACCCCTCCACTTT

j_call: TRBJ2-3
v_call: TRBV7-9
d_call: TRBD2
clone_size: NA
cdr3_aa: CASSPPGLAASTDTQYF
cdr3_nt: TGTGCCAGCAGCCCACCGGGACTAGCGGCTAGCACAGATACGCAGTATTTT

j_call: TRBJ1-3
v_call: TRBV6-6
d_call: TRBD1
clone_size: NA
cdr3_aa: CASSSAGGSGNTIYF
cdr3_nt: TGTGCCAGCAGTTCCGCAGGGGGTTCTGGAAACACCATATATTTT

j_call: TRBJ1-2
v_call: TRBV27
d_call: NA
clone_size: NA
cdr3_aa: CASSQGGYGYTF
cdr3_nt: TGTGCCAGCAGTCAAGGGGGGTATGGCTACACCTTC

j_call: TRBJ2-1
v_call: TRBV13
d_call: TRBD1
clone_size: NA
cdr3_aa: CASSLKYDWTGTPSSYNEQFF
cdr3_nt: TGTGCCAGCAGCTTGAAGTATGATTGGACAGGTACCCCGAGCTCCTACAATGAGCAGTTCTTC

j_call: TRBJ2-1
v_call: TRBV6-1
d_call: TRBD2
clone_size: NA
cdr3_aa: CASSDLAGGYNEQFF
cdr3_nt: TGTGCCAGCAGTGATCTAGCGGGAGGCTACAATGAGCAGTTCTTC

j_call: TRBJ2-3
v_call: TRBV7-3
d_call: TRBD2
clone_size: NA
cdr3_aa: CASSLTSGSDTQYF
cdr3_nt: TGTGCCAGCAGCCTCACTAGCGGCTCAGATACGCAGTATTTT

j_call: TRBJ1-5
v_call: TRBV2
d_call: NA
clone_size: NA
cdr3_aa: CASSEEGNQPQHF
cdr3_nt: TGTGCCAGCAGTGAAGAGGGGAATCAGCCCCAGCATTTT

j_call: TRBJ2-1
v_call: TRBV28
d_call: TRBD2
clone_size: once
cdr3_aa: CASSFPLAGGDAYNEQFF
cdr3_nt: TGTGCCAGCAGTTTCCCCCTAGCGGGAGGGGACGCCTACAATGAGCAGTTCTTC

j_call: TRBJ2-1
v_call: TRBV5-1
d_call: TRBD2
clone_size: NA
cdr3_aa: CASSFSGRTPNEQFF
cdr3_nt: TGCGCCAGCAGCTTTAGCGGGAGAACCCCCAATGAGCAGTTCTTC

j_call: TRBJ1-5
v_call: TRBV6-2/TRBV6-3
d_call: NA
clone_size: NA
cdr3_aa: CASSRPGNQPQHF
cdr3_nt: TGTGCCAGCAGTCGGCCAGGCAATCAGCCCCAGCATTTT

j_call: TRBJ2-2
v_call: TRBV7-3
d_call: TRBD2
clone_size: NA
cdr3_aa: CASSLIKAGAGELFF
cdr3_nt: TGTGCCAGCAGCTTAATTAAAGCGGGGGCCGGGGAGCTGTTTTTT

j_call: TRBJ1-1
v_call: TRBV7-9
d_call: TRBD1
clone_size: NA
cdr3_aa: CASSFTGGAEAFF
cdr3_nt: TGTGCCAGCAGCTTTACAGGGGGGGCTGAAGCTTTCTTT

j_call: TRBJ2-7
v_call: TRBV5-1
d_call: NA
clone_size: NA
cdr3_aa: CASSYTTGSYEQYF
cdr3_nt: TGCGCCAGCAGCTATACCACAGGGTCCTACGAGCAGTACTTC

j_call: TRBJ1-2
v_call: TRBV7-9
d_call: NA
clone_size: NA
cdr3_aa: CASSLGGRANYGYTF
cdr3_nt: TGTGCCAGCAGCTTAGGTGGCAGGGCCAACTATGGCTACACCTTC

j_call: TRBJ2-7
v_call: TRBV3-1/TRBV3-2
d_call: NA
clone_size: NA
cdr3_aa: CASSQGNEQYF
cdr3_nt: TGTGCCAGCAGCCAAGGAAACGAGCAGTACTTC

j_call: TRBJ1-3
v_call: TRBV5-1
d_call: TRBD1
clone_size: NA
cdr3_aa: CASSLGRGSGNTIYF
cdr3_nt: TGCGCCAGCAGCTTGGGCAGGGGGTCTGGAAACACCATATATTTT

j_call: TRBJ2-3
v_call: TRBV29-1
d_call: TRBD2
clone_size: NA
cdr3_aa: CSVGGSGRVGDTQYF
cdr3_nt: TGCAGCGTTGGTGGTAGCGGGAGGGTCGGAGATACGCAGTATTTT

j_call: TRBJ2-7
v_call: TRBV5-1
d_call: NA
clone_size: NA
cdr3_aa: CASSGTYEQYF
cdr3_nt: TGCGCCAGCAGCGGCACCTACGAGCAGTACTTC

j_call: TRBJ2-3
v_call: TRBV2
d_call: TRBD2
clone_size: NA
cdr3_aa: CASSEVRGAEDTQYF
cdr3_nt: TGTGCCAGCAGTGAGGTGCGGGGGGCGGAAGATACGCAGTATTTT

j_call: TRBJ2-1
v_call: TRBV5-1
d_call: TRBD1
clone_size: NA
cdr3_aa: CASRPGQGSYNEQFF
cdr3_nt: TGCGCCAGCAGACCGGGACAGGGCTCCTACAATGAGCAGTTCTTC

j_call: TRBJ2-7
v_call: TRBV24-1
d_call: NA
clone_size: NA
cdr3_aa: CATSDDRYEQYF
cdr3_nt: TGTGCCACCAGTGACGACAGGTACGAGCAGTACTTC

j_call: TRBJ1-6
v_call: TRBV7-2
d_call: NA
clone_size: NA
cdr3_aa: CASSPQGGGYNSPLHF
cdr3_nt: TGTGCCAGCAGCCCCCAGGGAGGCGGTTATAATTCACCCCTCCACTTT

j_call: TRBJ1-1
v_call: TRBV19
d_call: TRBD1
clone_size: once
cdr3_aa: CASSKGQGVVPEAFF
cdr3_nt: TGTGCCAGTAGTAAAGGACAGGGGGTAGTCCCTGAAGCTTTCTTT

j_call: TRBJ2-3
v_call: TRBV28
d_call: NA
clone_size: once
cdr3_aa: CASSSPTDTQYF
cdr3_nt: TGTGCCAGCAGTTCCCCCACAGATACGCAGTATTTT

j_call: TRBJ2-7
v_call: TRBV3-1/TRBV3-2
d_call: NA
clone_size: NA
cdr3_aa: CASSQITGYHEQYF
cdr3_nt: TGTGCCAGCAGCCAAATAACAGGGTACCACGAGCAGTACTTC

j_call: TRBJ2-1
v_call: TRBV5-6
d_call: TRBD2
clone_size: NA
cdr3_aa: CASSRSGSSYNEQFF
cdr3_nt: TGTGCCAGCAGCCGAAGCGGGAGCTCCTACAATGAGCAGTTCTTC

j_call: TRBJ1-1
v_call: TRBV28
d_call: NA
clone_size: few
cdr3_aa: CASSRANTEAFF
cdr3_nt: TGTGCCAGTTCGCGGGCCAACACTGAAGCTTTCTTT

j_call: TRBJ2-1
v_call: TRBV27
d_call: NA
clone_size: NA
cdr3_aa: CASSFKPRGHYNEQFF
cdr3_nt: TGTGCCAGCAGTTTTAAACCCAGGGGACACTACAATGAGCAGTTCTTC

j_call: TRBJ1-2
v_call: TRBV27
d_call: TRBD1
clone_size: NA
cdr3_aa: CASRQQGRDGYTF
cdr3_nt: TGTGCCAGCAGGCAACAGGGGAGGGACGGCTACACCTTC

j_call: TRBJ1-1
v_call: TRBV18
d_call: TRBD1
clone_size: NA
cdr3_aa: CASSQTGQGNTEAFF
cdr3_nt: TGTGCCAGCTCACAAACGGGACAGGGGAACACTGAAGCTTTCTTT

j_call: TRBJ2-1
v_call: TRBV19
d_call: TRBD2
clone_size: NA
cdr3_aa: CASSIAGLYNEQFF
cdr3_nt: TGTGCCAGTAGTATAGCGGGACTATACAATGAGCAGTTCTTC

j_call: TRBJ1-6
v_call: TRBV15
d_call: NA
clone_size: NA
cdr3_aa: CATSRGGENNSPLHF
cdr3_nt: TGTGCCACCAGCAGAGGAGGGGAAAATAATTCACCCCTCCACTTT

j_call: TRBJ1-1
v_call: TRBV4-1
d_call: NA
clone_size: NA
cdr3_aa: CASSQVENTEAFF
cdr3_nt: TGCGCCAGCAGCCAAGTGGAGAACACTGAAGCTTTCTTT

j_call: TRBJ2-1
v_call: TRBV19
d_call: NA
clone_size: NA
cdr3_aa: CASSTRELLYNEQFF
cdr3_nt: TGTGCCAGTAGTACCCGGGAGCTCTTGTACAATGAGCAGTTCTTC

j_call: TRBJ1-1
v_call: TRBV27
d_call: NA
clone_size: NA
cdr3_aa: CASSPTGRMNTEAFF
cdr3_nt: TGTGCCAGCAGTCCGACAGGTCGCATGAACACTGAAGCTTTCTTT

j_call: TRBJ1-3
v_call: TRBV2
d_call: NA
clone_size: NA
cdr3_aa: CASSEGGFSGNTIYF
cdr3_nt: TGTGCCAGCAGTGAAGGCGGATTCTCTGGAAACACCATATATTTT

j_call: TRBJ1-2
v_call: TRBV28
d_call: NA
clone_size: NA
cdr3_aa: CASSFAQAGYGYTF
cdr3_nt: TGTGCCAGCAGTTTCGCCCAGGCGGGGTATGGCTACACCTTC

j_call: TRBJ1-2
v_call: TRBV15
d_call: NA
clone_size: NA
cdr3_aa: CATSRDRGDGYTF
cdr3_nt: TGTGCCACCAGCAGAGATAGGGGGGATGGCTACACCTTC

j_call: TRBJ1-1
v_call: TRBV5-1
d_call: NA
clone_size: NA
cdr3_aa: CASSLDRDTEAFF
cdr3_nt: TGCGCCAGCAGCTTGGACAGGGACACTGAAGCTTTCTTT

j_call: TRBJ2-1
v_call: TRBV6-4
d_call: NA
clone_size: NA
cdr3_aa: CASSDSAADEQFF
cdr3_nt: TGTGCCAGCAGTGACTCGGCAGCGGATGAGCAGTTCTTC